The 27 T cell receptor beta chains presented below share a single source sample, sequenced in a study of CD8+CD57+ T cells in acquired aplastic anemia. CDR3 and TCR beta VDJ profiling relied on a genomic DNA template. TCRdb itself ran the reads through MiXCR, one entry per CDR3 protein. This sample has roughly 280,000 distinct CDR3 sequences, with 56% found just once. Sequencing was done on patients that had shown CD8+CD57+ cell expansion by flow cytometry. Sequenced material: sorted CD4+, CD8+, or CD8+CD57+ T cells (not recorded which) from PBMCs. These receptors were collected from a human donor with aplastic anemia.

About this clonotype: At one end the junction does not follow the germline gene, possibly because of a read error. The V call is TRBV10-3, the J call TRBJ1-6; possibly TRBD1 for D (6 bases). The germline V gene has CDR1 ENHRY and CDR2 SYGVKD. The CDR3 runs 16 residues. The CDR3 sequence is CASSLRTGASISPLHF. The DNA of the CDR3 is TGTGCCAGCAGTCTGAGGACGGGGGCGAGTATTTCACCCCTCCACTTT.

This chain links TRBV7-2 with TRBJ2-1; tentatively, D is TRBD1 (6 bases). The V gene lost 5 bases and the J gene lost 0 bases, with 11 bases spanning the gap. Germline CDR1 reads SGHTA; CDR2 reads FQGNSA. This CDR3 region has 15 residues. DNA of the CDR3: TGTGCCAGCAGCCGGGACATAAGCTCCTACAATGAGCAGTTCTTC. It is translated as CASSRDISSYNEQFF.

This clonotype was found once. The rearrangement joins TRBV29-1 to TRBJ2-7; tentatively, D is TRBD1 or TRBD2 (6 bases each). Germline assignment: CDR1 SQVTM and CDR2 ANQGSEA. The CDR3 sequence is 10 residues long. Deletions cut 7 bases from V and 6 bases from J, with 10 bases between. The CDR3 is CSGGDTEQYF. Here the CDR3 DNA reads TGCAGCGGGGGGGACACCGAGCAGTACTTC.

V usage is TRBV2 and J usage is TRBJ2-1; TRBD2 agrees at 13 bases. This CDR3 comprises 14 residues. Germline V gives CDR1 SNHLY, CDR2 FYNNEI. The V and J ends lost 5 bases and 6 bases, in that order; junction bases with no gene match: 1. This chain's CDR3 is CASSTSGGGNEQFF. CDR3 nucleotides: TGTGCCAGCAGTACTAGCGGGGGGGGCAATGAGCAGTTCTTC.

The chain recombines TRBV20-1 with TRBJ2-5; tentatively, D is TRBD2 (7 bases). Looked up from germline, CDR1 is DFQATT and CDR2 is SNEGSKA (reference sequence). V was trimmed by 0 bases and J by 7 bases, leaving 18 bases between them. The CDR3 is made up of 15 amino acids. This chain's CDR3 is CSARDPGGPDRTQYF. CDR3 coding DNA: TGCAGTGCTAGAGATCCGGGGGGCCCTGACAGGACCCAGTACTTC.

The J gene is TRBJ2-3, the V gene TRBV9; D is ambiguous. With 0 bases removed from V and 6 bases from J, the gap between germline ends came to 11 bases. Germline V CDR1 and CDR2: SGDLS, YYNGEE. This CDR3 is 14 amino acids long. DNA of the CDR3: TGTGCCAGCAGCGTAGTGGGCAGCTCCGATACGCAGTATTTT. Translated, it gives CASSVVGSSDTQYF.

This clonotype has only a few counts. V is TRBV20-1 and J is TRBJ2-1; 11 nucleotides match TRBD2. Germline V lookup: CDR1 DFQATT, CDR2 SNEGSKA (reference sequence). The CDR3 contains 18 residues. V lost 1 base, J lost 0 bases, and 8 bases stayed unmatched. The CDR3 region has the DNA TGCAGTGCTAGAGCTAGCGGGGGGTCCCTAAGCTCCTACAATGAGCAGTTCTTC. It encodes CSARASGGSLSSYNEQFF.

In its sample, this clonotype was seen once. The genes are TRBV7-2 and TRBJ2-7; TRBD2 matches at 9 bases. CDR1 SGHTA and CDR2 FQGNSA come from the germline V gene. The CDR3 covers 15 residues. J lost 3 bases, V lost 3 bases, and 6 bases had no gene match. CDR3 coding DNA: TGTGCCAGCAGCTTCGGCAGCGGGAGGAACTACGAGCAGTACTTC. Encoded protein: CASSFGSGRNYEQYF.

V gene TRBV5-1 combines with J gene TRBJ1-3, with TRBD1 matching over 7 bases. The CDR3 has 19 amino acids. The germline V gene encodes CDR1 SGHRS and CDR2 YFSETQ. J gave up 4 bases and V 1 base, and 17 bases lay outside the gene matches. CDR3 DNA sequence: TGCGCCAGCAGCTTGAGACTCTTTGACAACAGGGGATCGGGAAACACCATATATTTT. It yields the protein CASSLRLFDNRGSGNTIYF.

The chain combines TRBV20-1 with TRBJ2-7; D unresolved. The CDR3 is 14 amino acids. Germline V CDR1 and CDR2: DFQATT, SNEGSKA (reference sequence). The V end lost 0 bases, the J end lost 2 bases, and 11 bases lay between the germline ends. The CDR3 sequence is CSAREPTKAYEQYF. The CDR3, as DNA: TGCAGTGCTAGAGAACCGACAAAGGCCTACGAGCAGTACTTC.

This clonotype was seen just once. J is TRBJ2-3 and V is TRBV7-2; possibly TRBD1 for D (6 bases). The CDR3 spans 14 residues. Germline CDR1 is SGHTA and CDR2 is FQGNSA. Trimming cost V 3 bases and J 3 bases, with 10 bases left between them. CDR3 sequence: CASSLQGPTDTQYF. The CDR3 bases are TGTGCCAGCAGCTTGCAGGGGCCTACAGATACGCAGTATTTT.

This clonotype was detected a few times. V and J are TRBV15 and TRBJ1-6; D is unclear. This CDR3 contains 14 residues. V was shortened by 4 bases and J by 9 bases, with 13 bases between the two germline ends. Germline assignment: CDR1 LNHNV and CDR2 YYDKDF (reference sequence). CDR3 DNA sequence: TGTGCCACCAGCACCGGCCGATTAGGTTCACCCCTCCACTTT. The encoded protein is CATSTGRLGSPLHF.

The count of this clonotype is one. This chain uses TRBV4-3 with TRBJ1-6; the match to TRBD1 covers 7 bases. This CDR3 is 15 amino acids long. Germline V gene data show CDR1 as LGHNA and CDR2 as YSLEER. After removal of 0 bases from V and 6 bases from J, the junction contained 2 bases not matched to a gene. The CDR3 reads CASSQEDRFNSPLHF. The CDR3 DNA reads TGCGCCAGCAGCCAAGAGGACAGGTTTAATTCACCCCTCCACTTT.

About this clonotype: Likely a read error: the CDR3 ends without its conserved phenylalanine or tryptophan. This chain links TRBV20-1 with TRBJ1-4; weak D call: TRBD1 (5 bases). The CDR3 is made up of 13 amino acids. Germline V gene data show CDR1 as DFQATT and CDR2 as SNEGSKA (reference sequence). V was clipped by 0 bases and J by 10 bases, with 12 bases between them. The CDR3 reads CSARDGAGVKLFV. DNA for the CDR3: TGCAGTGCTAGAGATGGGGCAGGAGTAAAACTGTTTGTT.

This chain links TRBV5-1 with TRBJ2-3, with 7 bases lining up with TRBD1. This CDR3 region has 14 residues. Germline CDR1 reads SGHRS; CDR2 reads YFSETQ. Germline trimming cut 8 bases from V and 4 bases from J; bases unmatched to any gene: 10. As DNA, the CDR3 is TGCGCCAGTCAGGACAGGCGAGGTTCAGATACGCAGTATTTT. It specifies CASQDRRGSDTQYF.

This clonotype was counted once. CDR3 amino acids: CASRRSYEQYF. The CDR3 coding sequence is TGCGCCAGCCGGCGCAGCTACGAGCAGTACTTC. The V gene is TRBV10-2, the J gene TRBJ2-7, with D uncertain. The length of the CDR3 is 11 residues. Trimming removed 8 bases at V and 3 bases at J, with 8 bases between. Germline CDR1 is WSHSY and CDR2 is SAAADI.

The table lists this clonotype with a few counts. The V and J genes are TRBV29-1 and TRBJ2-5; 7 positions agree with TRBD1. The V gene end was trimmed by 7 bases and the J gene end by 5 bases; junction bases not matched to a gene: 7. This CDR3 is built from 12 residues. Germline V gene data show CDR1 as SQVTM and CDR2 as ANQGSEA. Written as DNA, the CDR3 is TGCAGCGCCAGGGGGAATGGGGAGACCCAGTACTTC. It codes for CSARGNGETQYF.

In regard to this clonotype: A much larger clone differs from this one at a single base, so this may be a read error. The chain carries TRBV7-9 and TRBJ2-5; D tentatively reads TRBD1 or TRBD2 (6 bases each). The CDR3 contains 15 residues. Germline V gene data show CDR1 as SEHNR and CDR2 as FQNEAQ (reference sequence). The CDR3 sequence is CASSLGGTLQETQCF. The CDR3 DNA reads as TGTGCCAGCAGCTTAGGCGGGACACTCCAAGAGACCCAGTGCTTC.

This clonotype was detected only a few times. The gene calls are TRBV24-1 and TRBJ2-1; a weak D match, TRBD1 (6 bases). CDR1 is KGHDR and CDR2 is SFDVKD in the germline V gene. V was cut by 9 bases and J by 0 bases, with 14 bases left in between. The CDR3 runs to 15 residues. This CDR3 is CATSRGQSSYNEQFF. CDR3 nucleotide sequence: TGTGCCACCTCCAGGGGCCAGAGCTCCTACAATGAGCAGTTCTTC.

This clonotype was detected only once. The chain joins TRBV14 to TRBJ2-7, with D uncertain. This CDR3 is built from 14 residues. The germline V gene has CDR1 SGHDN and CDR2 FVKESK. V lost 1 base, J lost 0 bases, and 7 bases lay in between. CDR3 nucleotide sequence: TGTGCCAGCAGCCAAGGTAGGAGCTCCTACGAGCAGTACTTC. Encoded protein: CASSQGRSSYEQYF.

This clonotype appeared once. This chain links TRBV2 with TRBJ2-3, with D unclear. Germline CDR1 is SNHLY and CDR2 is FYNNEI. V was pared by 4 bases and J by 4 bases, with 15 bases between. The CDR3 runs to 15 residues. The CDR3 nucleotides are TGTGCCAGCAGTGGGGGTAACATAGGGTCAGATACGCAGTATTTT. Protein sequence: CASSGGNIGSDTQYF. Combining the CDR3 with reference TRBV2 and TRBJ2-3 gives the whole variable domain EPEVTQTPSHQVTQMGQEVILRCVPISNHLYFYWYRQILGQKVEFLVSFYNNEISEKSEIFDDQFSVERPDGSNFTLKIRSTKLEDSAMYFCASSGGNIGSDTQYFGPGTRLTVL.

The rearrangement links TRBV2 to TRBJ2-7, with D possibly called TRBD1 or TRBD2 (6 bases each). This CDR3 has 17 amino acids. Trimming removed 10 bases at V and 0 bases at J, with 25 bases between. From germline, CDR1 is SNHLY and CDR2 FYNNEI. The CDR3 DNA is TGTGCCACTCATGGTGGTCGGGGGCTCTTGGGCTCCTACGAGCAGTACTTC. It encodes CATHGGRGLLGSYEQYF.

This clonotype was counted many times. This chain uses TRBV9 with TRBJ2-1, with D tentatively TRBD2 (6 bases). Trimming cost V 4 bases and J 4 bases, with 18 bases left between them. There are 16 residues in the CDR3. Germline CDR1 is SGDLS and CDR2 is YYNGEE. In DNA, the CDR3 is TGTGCCAGCAGCCTAGGGGAAGGCGCGGGATACAATGAGCAGTTCTTC. This encodes CASSLGEGAGYNEQFF.

This clonotype was detected a few times. One end of the junction varies from germline; a read error may be responsible. This chain uses TRBV5-1 with TRBJ2-5; 10 bases align to TRBD1. This CDR3 comprises 17 residues. Germline V gene sequence: CDR1 SGHRS, CDR2 YFSETQ. In DNA form, the CDR3 reads TGTGCCAGCAGCTTCCACTTGGGACAGGGGACGGGCGAGACCCAGTACTTC. This sequence encodes CASSFHLGQGTGETQYF.

This clonotype was seen only once. The chain couples TRBV6-5 to TRBJ2-3; D remains ambiguous. The CDR3 runs to 13 residues. Germline CDR1 reads MNHEY; CDR2 reads SVGAGI. Trimming pared 4 bases from V and 7 bases from J, leaving 12 bases between. CDR3 sequence reads: CASSLDGANTQYF. The DNA of the CDR3 is TGTGCCAGCAGTTTGGACGGAGCAAATACGCAGTATTTT.

Here the CDR3 reads CASSQQGLNTDTQYF. The CDR3 region has the DNA TGTGCCAGCAGCCAACAGGGATTAAACACAGATACGCAGTATTTT. This chain joins TRBV3-1 and TRBJ2-3; possibly TRBD1 for D (5 bases). V gave up 2 bases and J gave up 2 bases, with 11 bases separating them. The CDR3 contains 15 residues. Germline assignment: CDR1 LGHDT and CDR2 YNNKEL (reference sequence).

This rearrangement joins TRBV7-9 to TRBJ1-1, with D possibly matching TRBD1 (6 bases). V lost 1 base and J lost 7, with 13 bases in between. Germline V gene data show CDR1 as SEHNR and CDR2 as FQNEAQ (reference sequence). The CDR3 extends over 14 amino acids. The CDR3 DNA sequence: TGTGCCAGCAGCTTAGGAGGGGGGGAGGGTGAAGCTTTCTTT. It codes for CASSLGGGEGEAFF. Together with reference TRBV7-9 and TRBJ1-1, the CDR3 gives the full variable domain: DTGVSQNPRHKITKRGQNVTFRCDPISEHNRLYWYRQTLGQGPEFLTYFQNEAQLEKSRLLSDRFSAERPKGSFSTLEIQRTEQGDSAMYLCASSLGGGEGEAFFGQGTRLTVV.